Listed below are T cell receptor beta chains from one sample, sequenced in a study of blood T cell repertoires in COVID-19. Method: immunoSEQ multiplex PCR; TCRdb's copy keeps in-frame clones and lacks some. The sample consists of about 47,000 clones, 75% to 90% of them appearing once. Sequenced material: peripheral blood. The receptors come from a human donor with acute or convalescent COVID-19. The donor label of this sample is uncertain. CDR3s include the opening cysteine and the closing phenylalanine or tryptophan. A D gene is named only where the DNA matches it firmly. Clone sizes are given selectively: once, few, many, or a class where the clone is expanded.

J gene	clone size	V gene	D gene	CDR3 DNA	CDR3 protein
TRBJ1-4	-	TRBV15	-	TGTGCCACCAGCAGAGATATCTCCTTTAATGAAAAACTGTTTTTT	CATSRDISFNEKLFF
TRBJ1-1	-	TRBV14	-	TGTGCCAGCACCCCCTCTTCTACAGGGTACACTGAAGCTTTCTTT	CASTPSSTGYTEAFF
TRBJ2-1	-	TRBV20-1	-	TGCAGTGCTAGTAGTGGCTCATACAATGAGCAGTTCTTC	CSASSGSYNEQFF
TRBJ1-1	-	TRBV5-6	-	TGTGCCAGCAGCTGGAGGGTGAACACTGAAGCTTTCTTT	CASSWRVNTEAFF
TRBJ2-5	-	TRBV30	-	TGTGCCTGGATTCCCTATGACTTGCAAGAGACCCAGTACTTC	CAWIPYDLQETQYF
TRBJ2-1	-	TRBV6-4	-	TGTGCCAGCAGTGAAGGACAGAGCAATGAGCAGTTCTTC	CASSEGQSNEQFF
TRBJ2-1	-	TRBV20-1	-	TGCAGTGCCTATAGCGGTACTGAGCAGTTCTTC	CSAYSGTEQFF
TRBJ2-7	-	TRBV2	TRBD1	TGTGCCAGCAGTGAAGAGGGGACAGGCTCCTTATGGGAGCAGTACTTC	CASSEEGTGSLWEQYF
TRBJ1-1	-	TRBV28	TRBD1	TGTGCCAGCAGCTCCAAGCTGGGCAGGGGGTGGCACACTGAAGCTTTCTTT	CASSSKLGRGWHTEAFF
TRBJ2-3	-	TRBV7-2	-	TGTGCCAGCAGCTTAGCGGGAGCGAAAGATACGCAGTATTTT	CASSLAGAKDTQYF
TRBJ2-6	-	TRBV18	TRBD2	TGTGCCAGCTCCCCACTCGGGAGGGGCTCTGGGGCCAACGTCCTGACTTTC	CASSPLGRGSGANVLTF
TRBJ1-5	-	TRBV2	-	TGTGCCAGCAGAGGTGGGTTCCAGGGGCCCCAGCATTTT	CASRGGFQGPQHF
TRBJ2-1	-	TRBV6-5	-	TGTGCCAGCATTCCTTGGCCCTCCTCCTACAATGAGCAGTTCTTC	CASIPWPSSYNEQFF
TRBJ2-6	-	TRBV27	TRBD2	TGTGCCAGCAGTTTATCGGTTTTAGGTCTAGCGGGGATCAACTCTGGGGCCAACGTCCTGACTTTC	CASSLSVLGLAGINSGANVLTF
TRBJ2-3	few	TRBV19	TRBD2	TGTGCCAGTAGTCCAATAGCGGGGGCCGGCACAGATACGCAGTATTTT	CASSPIAGAGTDTQYF
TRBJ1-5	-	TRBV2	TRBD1	TGTGCCAGCAGTTCAAACAGGGGTAGCAATCAGCCCCAGCATTTT	CASSSNRGSNQPQHF
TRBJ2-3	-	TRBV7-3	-	TGTGCCAGCAGCTTAATGGCCACAGATACGCAGTATTTT	CASSLMATDTQYF
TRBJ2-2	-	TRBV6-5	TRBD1	TGTGCCAGCGAGCCGGACAGGGTTGGCTCCGGGGAGCTGTTTTTT	CASEPDRVGSGELFF
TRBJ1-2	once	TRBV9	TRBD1	TGTGCCAGCAGCGGGACAGGGCCTTACTATGGCTACACCTTC	CASSGTGPYYGYTF
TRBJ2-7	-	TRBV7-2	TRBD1	TGTGCCAGCAGCTTGGGACAGGGGGCCTACGAGCAGTACTTC	CASSLGQGAYEQYF
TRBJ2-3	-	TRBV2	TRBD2	TGTGCCAGCAGGGGACTAGCGGGAGTTACAGATACGCAGTATTTT	CASRGLAGVTDTQYF
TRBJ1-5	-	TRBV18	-	TGTGCCAGCTCACCCCTCTTAGAGGGCCAGCCCCAGCATTTT	CASSPLLEGQPQHF
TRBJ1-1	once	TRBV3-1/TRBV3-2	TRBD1	TGTGCCAGCAGCCAAGGGACAGGGGTAACTGAAGCTTTCTTT	CASSQGTGVTEAFF
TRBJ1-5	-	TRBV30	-	TGTGCCTGGAGTGTACCCAGGGATCGTTTAATTCAGCCCCAGCATTTT	CAWSVPRDRLIQPQHF
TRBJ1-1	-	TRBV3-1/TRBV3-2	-	TGTGCCAGCAGCCCTGCGGCCATGAACACTGAAGCTTTCTTT	CASSPAAMNTEAFF
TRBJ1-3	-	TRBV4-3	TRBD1	TGCGCCAGCAGCCAACAGGGGGGCCCGCTCTCTGGAAACACCATATATTTT	CASSQQGGPLSGNTIYF
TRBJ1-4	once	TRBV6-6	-	TGTGCCAGCAGTTACTCGGGGCAGGAAAAACTGTTTTTT	CASSYSGQEKLFF
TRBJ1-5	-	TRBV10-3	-	TGTGCCATCAGTGATATTGGGGGGGCGAGGCAGCCCCAGCATTTT	CAISDIGGARQPQHF
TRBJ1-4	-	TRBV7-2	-	TGTGCCAGCAGCTTAGGTTCGGCAGCTTCCCCAGGAAAACTGTTTTTT	CASSLGSAASPGKLFF
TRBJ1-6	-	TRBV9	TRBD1	TGTGCCAGCAGCGTAGACAGGGGTAATTCACCCCTCCACTTT	CASSVDRGNSPLHF
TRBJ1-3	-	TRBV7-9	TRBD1	TGTGCCAGCAGCTCGACAGGGGTGGACACCATATATTTT	CASSSTGVDTIYF
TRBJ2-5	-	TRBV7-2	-	TGTGCCAGCAGCCCAGGGGCACTCCAAGAGACCCAGTACTTC	CASSPGALQETQYF
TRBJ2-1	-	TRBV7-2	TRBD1	TGTGCCAGCAGCATAATGGCACCGGGGACAGGGGAGGGCGATGAGCAGTTCTTC	CASSIMAPGTGEGDEQFF
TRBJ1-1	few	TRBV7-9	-	TGTGCCAGCAGCCCGGTGAACACTGAAGCTTTCTTT	CASSPVNTEAFF
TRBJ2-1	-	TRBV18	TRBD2	TGTGCCAGCTCACCACCGAGCGGGAGGGCCTCCAATGAGCAGTTCTTC	CASSPPSGRASNEQFF
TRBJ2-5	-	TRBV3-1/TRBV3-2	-	TGTGCCAGTCGGGACTCAGCCACAGAGACCCAGTACTTC	CASRDSATETQYF
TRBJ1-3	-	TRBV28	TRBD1	TGTGCCAGCAGTTCCCCAGGGGGCACTGGAAACACCATATATTTT	CASSSPGGTGNTIYF
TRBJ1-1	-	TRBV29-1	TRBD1	TGCAGCGTGGTGACAGGGGGGAGTGGGACTGAAGCTTTCTTT	CSVVTGGSGTEAFF
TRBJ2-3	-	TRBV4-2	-	TGTGCCAGCAGCCAATCTACCGTAACAGATACGCAGTATTTT	CASSQSTVTDTQYF
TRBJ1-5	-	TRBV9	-	TGTGCCAGCAGCGTAGAGGCGGGAGGTCAGCCCCAGCATTTT	CASSVEAGGQPQHF
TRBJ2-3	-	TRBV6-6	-	TGTGCCAGCTACCCCCAAGGGGGAGATACGCAGTATTTT	CASYPQGGDTQYF
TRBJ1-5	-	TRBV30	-	TGTGCCTGGACCACAGGGAGCAATCAGCCCCAGCATTTT	CAWTTGSNQPQHF
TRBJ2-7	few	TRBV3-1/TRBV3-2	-	TGTGCCAGCAGCCAAGCAGCGGGCTCCTACGAGCAGTACTTC	CASSQAAGSYEQYF
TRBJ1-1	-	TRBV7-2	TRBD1	TGTGCCAGCAGCTTTGGACAGGGTCTTGAAGCTTTCTTT	CASSFGQGLEAFF
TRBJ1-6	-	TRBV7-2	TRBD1	TGTGCCAGCAGCTCTGGACAGGGCGATAATTCACCCCTCCACTTT	CASSSGQGDNSPLHF
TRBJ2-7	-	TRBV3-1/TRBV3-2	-	TGTGCCAGCAGCCAAGCTGCGGGGCTGTTCTACGAGCAGTACTTC	CASSQAAGLFYEQYF
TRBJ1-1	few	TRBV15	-	TGTGCCACCAGCAGAGTCAGGGAGGTGAACACTGAAGCTTTCTTT	CATSRVREVNTEAFF
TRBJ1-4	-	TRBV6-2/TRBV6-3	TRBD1	TGTGCCAGCAGCCCTTGGACAGGAGTGGAAAAACTGTTTTTT	CASSPWTGVEKLFF
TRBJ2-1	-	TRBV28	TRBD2	TGTGCCAGCACCACATCTGATCCCGGGACTAGCGCCAATGAGCAGTTCTTC	CASTTSDPGTSANEQFF
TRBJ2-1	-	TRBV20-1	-	TGCAGTGCTCAAACCTACAATGAGCAGTTCTTC	CSAQTYNEQFF
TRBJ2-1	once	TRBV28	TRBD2	TGTGCCAGCAGTTCGGGAGGGGGAAATGAGCAGTTCTTC	CASSSGGGNEQFF
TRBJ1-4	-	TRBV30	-	TGTGCCTGGAGTGTACTTGATGAAAAACTGTTTTTT	CAWSVLDEKLFF
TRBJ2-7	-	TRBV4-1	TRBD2	TGCGCCAGCAGCCAAGCCTGGTCTAGCGGGGCCTCCTACGAGCAGTACTTC	CASSQAWSSGASYEQYF
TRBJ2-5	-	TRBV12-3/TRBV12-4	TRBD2	TGTGCCAGCAGTTGGGCTAGCGGGGAGACCCAGTACTTC	CASSWASGETQYF
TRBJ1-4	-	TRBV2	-	TGTGCCAGCAGTGAGCAACAGGGAACTAATGAAAAACTGTTTTTT	CASSEQQGTNEKLFF
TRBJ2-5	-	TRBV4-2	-	TGTGCCAGCAGCCAAGGAGCGGGCCAAGAGACCCAGTACTTC	CASSQGAGQETQYF